A single T cell receptor (beta chain) is shown here with its context. These data belong to a study of blood T cell repertoires in COVID-19. Looking at the study overall: Both acute and convalescent COVID-19 samples were obtained from the United States, Italy and Spain. Sources were T cells, B-cell-depleted T cells, or PBMCs; the material itself was cDNA or gDNA.

Patients at the Seattle site were enrolled during active infection and followed longitudinally. The CDR3 is made up of 16 amino acids. Germline V lookup: CDR1 KGHSH, CDR2 LQKENI. V dropped 4 bases and J dropped 5; count of bases not matched to a gene: 13. In the authors' workflow: Quantification of nucleated cells was approximated via reference gene primer amplification. Libraries were prepared by immunoSEQ multiplex PCR; TCRdb keeps only in-frame clonotypes and omits some of them. V, J and clone size were drawn from that table, and D and trimming were deduced from the DNA. The data show roughly 290,000 clones, about 80% seen once.

This chain connects TRBV18 to TRBJ2-5; 7 nucleotides match TRBD1. This sequence was found in a person aged 65 to 79 with COVID-19, enrolled during active disease. Sequencing was done on a sample of peripheral blood. The CDR3 region has the DNA TGTGCCAGCTCACTCGCCCCGGGACAGATTCAGGAGACCCAGTACTTC. This codes for CASSLAPGQIQETQYF.